The 8 T cell receptor beta chains presented below share a single source sample, sequenced in a study of control samples from healthy donors and cancer patients. The repertoire was sequenced with immunoSEQ multiplex PCR; TCRdb's copy has only in-frame clones and lacks some. The repertoire holds roughly 76,000 clones, with around 94% as singletons. Sequencing input: blood. The receptors were sampled from a woman younger than 30 in good health.

The V call is TRBV11-3, the J call TRBJ2-7; tentative D call: TRBD2 (6 bases). V was shortened by 0 bases and J by 6 bases, with 9 bases between the two germline ends. The CDR3 contains 13 residues. Germline V gene lookup returns CDR1 SGHNT and CDR2 YENEEA. The CDR3 is CASSLDWDSEQYF. In DNA form, the CDR3 reads TGTGCCAGCAGCTTAGATTGGGACTCCGAGCAGTACTTC. Drawing the rest from reference TRBV11-3 and TRBJ2-7, the complete variable domain is EAGVVQSPRYKIIEKKQPVAFWCNPISGHNTLYWYLQNLGQGPELLIRYENEEAVDDSQLPKDRFSAERLKGVDSTLKIQPAELGDSAVYLCASSLDWDSEQYFGPGTRLTVT.

This chain joins TRBV28 and TRBJ1-5, with 10 bases matching TRBD1. The CDR3 totals 18 residues. Germline loops: CDR1 MDHEN, CDR2 SYDVKM. V trimming: 6 bases; J trimming: 0 bases; junction bases outside the gene matches: 11. CDR3 loop: CASSISGTGVYSNQPQHF. DNA of the CDR3: TGTGCCAGCAGCATTTCCGGGACAGGGGTCTATAGCAATCAGCCCCAGCATTTT.

Here the CDR3 reads CASSQVARPYEQYF. The CDR3 nucleotides are TGTGCCAGCAGCCAAGTGGCCAGGCCCTACGAGCAGTACTTC. The chain has TRBV3-1 (or the pseudogene TRBV3-2) and TRBJ2-7; unclear D gene. Germline assignment: CDR1 LGHDT and CDR2 YNNKEL (reference sequence). V was cut by 1 base and J by 2 bases, with 9 bases left in between. The CDR3 has 14 residues.

The V and J genes are TRBV1 and TRBJ2-7. TRBV1 represents a pseudogene. This CDR3 is built from 13 residues. The CDR3 spells CTSSSTGCYEQYF. The CDR3 DNA reads TGCACCAGCAGCTCAACCGGATGTTACGAGCAGTACTTC.

The chain links TRBV10-3 to TRBJ2-5, with 9 bases aligning to TRBD1. The CDR3 is 16 amino acids. Germline V gene sequence: CDR1 ENHRY, CDR2 SYGVKD. Trimming cost V 0 bases and J 1 base; bases outside gene matches: 3. In DNA, the CDR3 is TGTGCCATCAGTGAGTCGATGACAGGGGGCCAAGAGACCCAGTACTTC. Its protein is CAISESMTGGQETQYF.

A single count supports this clone. V and J are TRBV4-3 and TRBJ2-1, with 12 bases identical to TRBD2. This CDR3 region has 16 residues. Germline V gives CDR1 LGHNA, CDR2 YSLEER. The V segment lost 1 base and the J segment 4 bases; nucleotides outside the gene matches: 2. Here the CDR3 DNA reads TGCGCCAGCAGCCAAGTACTAGCGGGAGGTTACAATGAGCAGTTCTTC. Amino acids: CASSQVLAGGYNEQFF.

The J gene is TRBJ2-3, the V gene TRBV6-4, with TRBD1 matching 7 bases. The CDR3 has 15 residues. The V gene's germline CDR1 is MRHNA and CDR2 SNTAGT. V shed 6 bases and J 5 bases; nucleotides not matched to a gene: 11. CDR3 DNA sequence: TGTGCCAGCAGCGCCCAGGGGGAAGGCGGAGATACGCAGTATTTT. It specifies CASSAQGEGGDTQYF.

V gene TRBV10-3 combines with J gene TRBJ1-2, with 9 bases matching TRBD1. The V gene end was trimmed by 5 bases and the J gene end by 8 bases; junction bases not matched to a gene: 3. This CDR3 comprises 12 residues. The germline V gene has CDR1 ENHRY and CDR2 SYGVKD. CDR3 region: CAISRDRVGYTF. Written as DNA, the CDR3 is TGTGCCATCAGTCGGGACAGGGTCGGCTACACCTTC.